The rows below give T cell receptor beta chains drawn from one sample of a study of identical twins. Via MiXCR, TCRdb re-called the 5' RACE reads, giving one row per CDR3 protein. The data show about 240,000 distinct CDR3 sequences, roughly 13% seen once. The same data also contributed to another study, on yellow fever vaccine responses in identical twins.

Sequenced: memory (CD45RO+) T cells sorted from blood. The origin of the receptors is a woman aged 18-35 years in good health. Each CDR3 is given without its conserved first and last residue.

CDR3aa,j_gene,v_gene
ASSPVDGSSYEQY,TRBJ2-7,TRBV3-1
ASSPDRADEQY,TRBJ2-7,TRBV2
ASSFGPVAGNNEQF,TRBJ2-1,TRBV5-1
ASSRLSSSGNTIY,TRBJ1-3,TRBV6-1
ASSYSGYGYT,TRBJ1-2,TRBV6-5
ASSSLPLLASYNEQF,TRBJ2-1,TRBV6-2/TRBV6-3
ASSRTSGGDTQY,TRBJ2-3,TRBV12-3/TRBV12-4
ASSPSAGYTDTQY,TRBJ2-3,TRBV12-3/TRBV12-4
ASSLGQGQVSSSPLH,TRBJ1-6,TRBV5-1
ASGSGQGARADTQH,NA,TRBV12-5
ASSGGQGFGELF,TRBJ2-2,TRBV9
ASSLTGAEPQH,TRBJ1-5,TRBV28
AWSSSQWSEKLF,TRBJ1-4,TRBV30
ASSPSSAEYEQY,TRBJ2-7,TRBV6-2/TRBV6-3
SVGGGDEQY,TRBJ2-7,TRBV29-1
ASSHPGARQNEKLF,TRBJ1-4,TRBV6-1
ATGGGPDTQY,TRBJ2-3,TRBV12-3/TRBV12-4
ASSWSGAVEDTQY,TRBJ2-3,TRBV12-3/TRBV12-4
ASSRTGVYEQY,TRBJ2-7,TRBV28
ASSLPSGRPQETQY,TRBJ2-5,TRBV28
ASSFPGLAKETQY,TRBJ2-5,TRBV7-9
AISIAGLTDTQY,TRBJ2-3,TRBV10-3
ASSRQGVYEQY,TRBJ2-7,TRBV7-9
ASSLTGMRGYT,TRBJ1-2,TRBV7-2
ATSEPTSGESDEQF,TRBJ2-1,TRBV24-1
ASSYGLATYNEQF,TRBJ2-1,TRBV18
ASSKPGLASEQY,TRBJ2-7,TRBV27
ASSQGGAGTYEQY,TRBJ2-7,TRBV4-3
ASSQATGAYGYT,TRBJ1-2,TRBV3-1
ASRTTENTEAF,TRBJ1-1,TRBV25-1
ASSYQNPASLSPLH,TRBJ1-6,TRBV6-5
ASSESSANSYNEQF,TRBJ2-1,TRBV6-4
ASSELGMNTEAF,TRBJ1-1,TRBV25-1
SARTVAGYEQY,TRBJ2-7,TRBV20-1
ASSVALDTQY,TRBJ2-3,TRBV9
ASSVGTGVYEQY,TRBJ2-7,TRBV5-1
AISGRVDGELF,TRBJ2-2,TRBV10-3
ASSLGPTPNTEAF,TRBJ1-1,TRBV27
ASSFLVSSGELF,TRBJ2-2,TRBV12-3/TRBV12-4
ASSTGGSYTGELF,TRBJ2-2,TRBV5-1
SVETVEETQY,TRBJ2-5,TRBV29-1
ASSLPGQAAETQY,TRBJ2-5,TRBV28
ASSLGTGKVYGYT,TRBJ1-2,TRBV5-5
ASSYGNSISNTDTQY,TRBJ2-3,TRBV6-5
ASRKQGMNTDTQY,TRBJ2-3,TRBV6-2/TRBV6-3
CARDATGPPKKETQY,TRBJ2-5,TRBV20-1